The 27 T cell receptor beta chains listed next were all sequenced from one sample in a study of cytomegalovirus exposure and HLA in healthy donors. In the PCR, 60 Vbeta and 13 Jbeta primers were used. Profiling relied on immunoSEQ multiplex PCR, and the TCRdb table lists in-frame clones only, not all of them. Of 120,000 or so clones in the sample, roughly 80% are singletons; the top ten hold 7.5% to 9.5%. Sequences were obtained from PBMCs. Receptor source: a female donor in good health and CMV-seropositive.

The CDR3 loop reads CASSYSGEVNIQYF. The CDR3 coding sequence is TGTGCCAGCAGTTACTCGGGGGAGGTAAACATTCAGTACTTC. The genes are TRBV6-5 and TRBJ2-4; weak D call: TRBD2 (6 bases). Trimming took off 0 bases at V and 6 bases at J, with 9 bases between the two ends. The CDR3 sequence is 14 residues long. The germline V gene has CDR1 MNHEY and CDR2 SVGAGI.

This rearrangement joins TRBV7-9 to TRBJ1-5, with 8 nucleotides matching TRBD1. With V trimmed by 5 bases and J by 6 bases, 12 bases remained unmatched. This CDR3 spans 16 amino acids. Germline V gives CDR1 SEHNR, CDR2 FQNEAQ (reference sequence). CDR3 DNA sequence: TGTGCCAGCAGCCGCGTGACAGGGGAACCGATTCAGCCCCAGCATTTT. Translation: CASSRVTGEPIQPQHF.

The chain recombines TRBV5-1 with TRBJ2-7, with a tentative D call TRBD1 (5 bases). This CDR3 comprises 12 residues. Per germline, CDR1 SGHRS and CDR2 YFSETQ. The ends were cut back, 4 bases at V and 6 bases at J, with 11 bases in the middle. For the CDR3, the DNA is TGCGCCAGCAGCCGTTCAGGGTCCGAGCAGTACTTC. This encodes CASSRSGSEQYF.

The rearrangement uses TRBV14 and TRBJ2-2, with D possibly matching TRBD1 (6 bases). V dropped 8 bases and J dropped 1 base, with 11 bases sitting between them. Germline lookup yields CDR1 SGHDN and CDR2 FVKESK. The CDR3 covers 14 residues. The CDR3 DNA sequence: TGTGCCAGCTCAGGGGCTTGGAACACCGGGGAGCTGTTTTTT. As protein: CASSGAWNTGELFF.

J is TRBJ2-1 and V is TRBV28; possible D gene TRBD2, 6 bases. Germline CDR1 and CDR2: MDHEN and SYDVKM. V lost 6 bases and J 2 bases, leaving 11 bases between the germline ends. The CDR3 spans 14 residues. The CDR3 sequence is CASSLSGTYNEQFF. CDR3 nucleotide sequence: TGTGCCAGCAGCCTTAGCGGAACCTACAATGAGCAGTTCTTC.

The chain has TRBV27 and TRBJ1-2; 8 bases line up with TRBD1. CDR1 is MNHEY and CDR2 is SMNVEV in the germline V gene (reference sequence). The CDR3 contains 15 residues. The junction had 9 bases not matched to a gene; V was cut back by 3 bases and J by 6 bases. CDR3 in DNA: TGTGCCAGCAGTTTCGTACCTCAGGGGGCTCATGGCTACACCTTC. Translating gives CASSFVPQGAHGYTF.

The CDR3 DNA sequence: TGTGCCAGCAGCCAAGATGTGCAGGTGTACTTC. This gives the protein CASSQDVQVYF. This chain joins TRBV4-2 and TRBJ2-7; no firm D call. With 0 bases removed from V and 12 bases from J, the gap between germline ends came to 9 bases. The CDR3 loop spans 11 amino acids. Germline V lookup: CDR1 LGHNA, CDR2 YNFKEQ.

This clone was seen a single time. The chain recombines TRBV28 with TRBJ1-1; D is unclear. There are 16 residues in the CDR3. CDR1 is MDHEN and CDR2 is SYDVKM in the germline V gene. Trimming shortened V by 5 bases and J by 0 bases, and 16 bases separated the two germline ends. The CDR3 is CASSPTGGSMNTEAFF. CDR3 nucleotide sequence: TGTGCCAGCAGTCCCACCGGTGGGAGCATGAACACTGAAGCTTTCTTT.

J is TRBJ2-6 and V is TRBV15; D unresolved. Germline assignment: CDR1 LNHNV and CDR2 YYDKDF (reference sequence). V dropped 7 bases and J dropped 1 base, with 14 bases sitting between them. The CDR3 runs 16 residues. The CDR3 reads CATTLTPLSGANVLTF. The CDR3 DNA follows: TGTGCCACCACCTTAACACCCCTTTCTGGGGCCAACGTCCTGACTTTC. The whole variable domain, filled in from reference TRBV15 and TRBJ2-6, reads DAMVIQNPRYQVTQFGKPVTLSCSQTLNHNVMYWYQQKSSQAPKLLFHYYDKDFNNEADTPDNFQSRRPNTSFCFLDIRSPGLGDTAMYLCATTLTPLSGANVLTFGAGSRLTVL.

The chain couples TRBV9 to TRBJ2-2; 8 bases are a match to TRBD1. The ends lost 3 bases at V and 6 bases at J; junction bases unmatched: 7. This CDR3 contains 15 residues. From germline, CDR1 is SGDLS and CDR2 YYNGEE. CDR3 in amino acids: CASSEGTGWAGELFF. The CDR3 nucleotides read TGTGCCAGCAGCGAGGGGACAGGCTGGGCCGGGGAGCTGTTTTTT.

The V and J genes are TRBV19 and TRBJ2-7; no definite D call. CDR1 is LNHDA, CDR2 SQIVND, per germline (reference sequence). Trimming cost V 11 bases and J 0 bases, with 20 bases left between them. This CDR3 is 15 amino acids long. CDR3 nucleotides: TGTGCCTTTACCCCCAGCAGGCGTCCCTCCTACGAGCAGTACTTC. Translated, it gives CAFTPSRRPSYEQYF.

This clone was observed a handful of times. The chain couples TRBV19 to TRBJ1-1, with D unresolved. With 10 bases removed from V and 0 bases from J, the gap between germline ends came to 12 bases. The germline V gene has CDR1 LNHDA and CDR2 SQIVND (reference sequence). This CDR3 is 13 amino acids long. The CDR3 region is CATGLQMNTEAFF. CDR3 sequence (DNA): TGTGCCACGGGATTACAGATGAACACTGAAGCTTTCTTT.

This sequence joins TRBV10-3 and TRBJ2-7, with TRBD1 identical over 8 bases. V lost 2 bases to trimming and J lost 0 bases; unmatched junction nucleotides: 3. The CDR3 length is 15 residues. CDR1 and CDR2 from the germline V gene are ENHRY and SYGVKD. CDR3 region: CAISEGQGSSYEQYF. The DNA of the CDR3 is TGTGCCATCAGTGAGGGACAGGGAAGCTCCTACGAGCAGTACTTC.

The chain is built from TRBV2 and TRBJ1-2, with no clear D. V was shortened by 7 bases and J by 5 bases, with 26 bases between the two germline ends. Germline V gene lookup returns CDR1 SNHLY and CDR2 FYNNEI. This CDR3 is built from 17 residues. The CDR3 coding sequence is TGTGCCAGCAAAAGCGAGGCGATGACCGTTGCTAGGTATGGCTACACCTTC. Its translation: CASKSEAMTVARYGYTF.

This chain joins TRBV30 and TRBJ1-1, with a possible D match to TRBD1 (5 bases). The V and J ends lost 2 bases and 3 bases respectively, with 7 bases between them. The germline V gene has CDR1 GTSNPN and CDR2 SVGIG (reference sequence). The CDR3 is made up of 12 amino acids. The CDR3 spells CAWSTGDTEAFF. The CDR3 nucleotides are TGTGCCTGGAGTACGGGGGACACTGAAGCTTTCTTT.

The chain links TRBV9 to TRBJ1-2, with 8 nucleotides matching TRBD1. The CDR3 totals 14 residues. The J segment lost 5 bases and the V segment lost 3 bases, leaving 6 bases of the junction unmatched. In germline, CDR1 is SGDLS, CDR2 YYNGEE. Written as DNA, the CDR3 is TGTGCCAGCAGCGCCCGGACAGGGCCGTATGGCTACACCTTC. The encoded protein is CASSARTGPYGYTF.

The chain joins TRBV6-1 to TRBJ1-5; no definite D call. Per germline, CDR1 MNHNS and CDR2 SASEGT. The CDR3 loop spans 16 amino acids. V dropped 3 bases and J dropped 6 bases, with 18 bases sitting between them. CDR3 coding DNA: TGTGCCAGCAGTGATACTATTAGGACTGCCGTTCAGCCCCAGCATTTT. Protein sequence: CASSDTIRTAVQPQHF.

In DNA, the CDR3 is TGTGCCAGCAGTTTGGGCGGACAGGGGTTGGGTGAAAAACTGTTTTTT. This translates into CASSLGGQGLGEKLFF. The gene calls are TRBV28 and TRBJ1-4; 9 positions match TRBD1. The CDR3 is made up of 16 amino acids. Germline V gene lookup returns CDR1 MDHEN and CDR2 SYDVKM. V was clipped by 3 bases and J by 7 bases; unmatched bases: 9.

The V and J genes are TRBV7-6 and TRBJ2-7; D not certain. Germline V gives CDR1 SGHVS, CDR2 FNYEAQ. The CDR3 spans 13 residues. The V end lost 1 base, the J end lost 1 base, and 5 bases lay between the germline ends. CDR3 in DNA: TGTGCCAGCAGCTTAGGCAGATCCTACGAGCAGTACTTC. It translates to CASSLGRSYEQYF.

The chain links TRBV30 to TRBJ2-7; D may be TRBD2 (7 bases). This CDR3 has 15 residues. Germline values: CDR1 GTSNPN, CDR2 SVGIG (reference sequence). The V end was cut by 2 bases, the J end by 6 bases, with 20 bases between. The CDR3, as DNA: TGTGCCTGGAGTCCAGCGGGGACACCTTGGGTCGAGCAGTACTTC. Translating gives CAWSPAGTPWVEQYF.

The chain is built from TRBV2 and TRBJ2-5, with D possibly TRBD1 on 5 matching bases. The V end was cut by 6 bases, the J end by 0 bases, with 11 bases between. Germline CDR1 reads SNHLY; CDR2 reads FYNNEI. The CDR3 loop spans 14 amino acids. This CDR3 reads CASRGRRDQETQYF. DNA of the CDR3: TGTGCCAGCAGGGGGCGACGCGACCAAGAGACCCAGTACTTC. Looking up the rest from reference TRBV2 and TRBJ2-5 gives the full variable domain: EPEVTQTPSHQVTQMGQEVILRCVPISNHLYFYWYRQILGQKVEFLVSFYNNEISEKSEIFDDQFSVERPDGSNFTLKIRSTKLEDSAMYFCASRGRRDQETQYFGPGTRLLVL.

This chain uses TRBV7-2 with TRBJ2-7; D unresolved. In germline, CDR1 is SGHTA, CDR2 FQGNSA. The germline V and J ends were trimmed by 4 bases and 3 bases, with 4 bases remaining between them. The CDR3 is 11 amino acids. The CDR3 DNA follows: TGTGCCAGCAGCTCTTACTACGAGCAGTACTTC. This sequence encodes CASSSYYEQYF.

The J gene is TRBJ1-4, the V gene TRBV28, with 11 bases aligning to TRBD1. The CDR3 is 15 residues long. The V gene's germline CDR1 is MDHEN and CDR2 SYDVKM. Trimming took 3 bases from V and 5 from J; bases not matched to a gene: 2. CDR3 DNA sequence: TGTGCCAGCAGTTTTTGGACAGGGGGCAATGAAAAACTGTTTTTT. Amino acid sequence: CASSFWTGGNEKLFF.

The chain recombines TRBV5-1 with TRBJ2-7; TRBD1 agrees at 7 bases. Unmatched junction bases numbered 10, after V lost 5 bases and J lost 2 bases. CDR3 length: 15 amino acids. Germline loops: CDR1 SGHRS, CDR2 YFSETQ. The CDR3 is CASSQAGTVTYEQYF. For the CDR3, the DNA is TGCGCCAGCAGTCAGGCCGGGACAGTTACCTACGAGCAGTACTTC. Drawing the rest from reference TRBV5-1 and TRBJ2-7, the complete variable domain is KAGVTQTPRYLIKTRGQQVTLSCSPISGHRSVSWYQQTPGQGLQFLFEYFSETQRNKGNFPGRFSGRQFSNSRSEMNVSTLELGDSALYLCASSQAGTVTYEQYFGPGTRLTVT.

The rearrangement joins TRBV2 to TRBJ1-2; 8 bases map to TRBD1. The CDR3 has 15 amino acids. Germline V gene sequence: CDR1 SNHLY, CDR2 FYNNEI. The J segment lost 12 bases and the V segment lost 3 bases, leaving 15 bases of the junction unmatched. The CDR3 DNA is TGTGCCAGCAGTGAGTTGGGGACAGGTCTTTCGAGGGACACCTTC. Translated: CASSELGTGLSRDTF.

The CDR3, as DNA: TGTGCCAGCTCCCCAGGGACTGCATATAATTCACCCCTCCACTTT. Protein: CASSPGTAYNSPLHF. V and J are TRBV18 and TRBJ1-6; tentative D call: TRBD1 (5 bases). The CDR3 extends over 15 amino acids. The germline V gene has CDR1 KGHSH and CDR2 LQKENI. Trimming stripped 6 bases from V and 4 bases from J, with 13 bases between. The whole variable domain, remainder taken from reference TRBV18 and TRBJ1-6, is NAGVMQNPRHLVRRRGQEARLRCSPMKGHSHVYWYRQLPEEGLKFMVYLQKENIIDESGMPKERFSAEFPKEGPSILRIQQVVRGDSAAYFCASSPGTAYNSPLHFGNGTRLTVT.

The rearrangement joins TRBV5-1 to TRBJ1-4, with 8 bases aligning to TRBD1. The length of the CDR3 is 14 residues. J lost 7 bases, V lost 4 bases, and 6 bases had no gene match. CDR1 SGHRS and CDR2 YFSETQ come from the germline V gene. CDR3 nucleotides: TGCGCCAGCAGCCTAGGACAGGGTCGTGAAAAACTGTTTTTT. It translates to CASSLGQGREKLFF.